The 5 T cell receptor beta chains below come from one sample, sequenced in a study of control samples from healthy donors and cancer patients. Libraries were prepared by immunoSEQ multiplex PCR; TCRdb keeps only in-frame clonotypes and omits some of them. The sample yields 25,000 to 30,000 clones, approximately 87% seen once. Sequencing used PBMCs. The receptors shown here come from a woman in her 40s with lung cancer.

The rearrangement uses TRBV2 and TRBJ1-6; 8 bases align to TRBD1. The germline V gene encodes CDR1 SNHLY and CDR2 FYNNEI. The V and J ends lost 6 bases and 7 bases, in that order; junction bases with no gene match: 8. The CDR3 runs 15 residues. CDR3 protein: CASSPDRGYNSPLHF. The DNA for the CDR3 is TGTGCCAGCAGCCCCGACAGGGGATACAATTCACCCCTCCACTTT.

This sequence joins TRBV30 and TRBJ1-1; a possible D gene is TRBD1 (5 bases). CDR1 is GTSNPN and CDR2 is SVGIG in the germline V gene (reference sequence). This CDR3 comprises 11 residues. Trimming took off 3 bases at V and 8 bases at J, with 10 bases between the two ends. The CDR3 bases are TGTGCCTGGAGCCAGCGGGGCGAAGCTTTCTTT. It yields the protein CAWSQRGEAFF.

CDR3 in amino acids: CASSLSGNTDTQYF. The CDR3 DNA is TGTGCCAGCAGCTTATCCGGGAACACAGATACGCAGTATTTT. The V call is TRBV7-9, the J call TRBJ2-3, with D possibly being TRBD2 (5 bases). Germline values: CDR1 SEHNR, CDR2 FQNEAQ (reference sequence). Trimming left V 2 bases short and J 2 bases short, with 8 bases between. The CDR3 is 14 amino acids.

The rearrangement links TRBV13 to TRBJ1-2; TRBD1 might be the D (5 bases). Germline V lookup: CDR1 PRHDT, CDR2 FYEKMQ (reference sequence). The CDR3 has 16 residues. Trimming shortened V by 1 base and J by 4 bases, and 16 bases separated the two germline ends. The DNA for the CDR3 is TGTGCCAGCAGCTTAGAAGGGACCGCCTCCCCCTATGGCTACACCTTC. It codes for CASSLEGTASPYGYTF.

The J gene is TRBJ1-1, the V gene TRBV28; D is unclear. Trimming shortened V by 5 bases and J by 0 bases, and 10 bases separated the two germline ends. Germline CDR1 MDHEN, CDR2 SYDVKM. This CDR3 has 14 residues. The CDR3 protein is CASSRRIMNTEAFF. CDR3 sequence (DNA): TGTGCCAGCAGTCGCAGGATCATGAACACTGAAGCTTTCTTT.